A selection of T cell receptor beta chains follows, all from one sample in a study of neurological immune-mediated disorders. In TCRdb, the 5' RACE reads were re-called with MiXCR into one record per CDR3 protein. The sample yields about 66,000 distinct CDR3 sequences, 4% to 6% seen once. The specimen was PBMCs. The receptors shown here come from a woman aged 25 to 39 with multiple sclerosis. CDR3s include the opening cysteine and the closing phenylalanine or tryptophan. Fields, in order: V gene, D gene, CDR3 length, CDR3 protein. The D gene is left open where the match is weak.

>TRBV2|TRBD1|14
CASRRTGNTDTQYF
>TRBV9|TRBD1|15
CASSGGQGKNSPLNF
>TRBV14|TRBD2|14
CASSRGLNSNEQFF
>TRBV7-2|TRBD2|16
CASSPGTSGNTDTQYF
>TRBV20-1|.|15
CSAREPGYSNQPQHF
>TRBV5-6|.|15
CASSFGDNVRWGYTF
>TRBV30|.|13
CAWSVLLGTEAFF
>TRBV4-1|TRBD1|18
CASSSLPPGQGILRPQHF
>TRBV5-1|TRBD1|12
CASDTGGYGYTF
>TRBV20-1|TRBD2|15
CSALSSGENTDTQYF
>TRBV5-6|.|15
CASSLGGRANYGYTF
>TRBV20-1|.|12
CSARDLRETQYF
>TRBV5-5|.|19
CASSWGGSRGGPWTGEPFF
>TRBV4-2|.|15
CASSQGGKANYGYTF
>TRBV5-1|.|13
CASSLGTLYEQYF
>TRBV7-2|.|16
CASTPGAGALLETQYF
>TRBV5-1|TRBD1|14
CASSSADRVGEQYF
>TRBV4-1|.|16
CASSQRDSASTDTQYF
>TRBV5-5|.|14
CASSGGDSNQPQHF
>TRBV20-1|.|15
CSARAPGRAVQPQHF
>TRBV7-6|.|16
CASSSGSVAPRYEQFF
>TRBV12-3/TRBV12-4|.|15
CASSFGHLRGNTIYF
>TRBV20-1|.|14
CSAITIPDYNEQFF
>TRBV20-1|TRBD2|14
CSANSGDSYNEQFF
>TRBV10-1|TRBD1|18
CASNLGPGTGGLTDTQYF
>TRBV2|.|13
CASNSGENQPQNF
>TRBV20-1|TRBD2|14
CSAAPSGGYPTQYF
>TRBV5-1|.|15
CASSQAGAGANVLTF
>TRBV7-9|.|15
CASSLISDSTPGYTF
>TRBV20-1|TRBD1|14
CSASWGQSQETQYF
>TRBV5-1|TRBD1|15
CASSLRQGGNSPLNF
>TRBV10-3|.|13
CAISGSGSYEQYF
>TRBV5-6|.|13
CASLWKGANVLTF
>TRBV10-3|.|15
CAISEPIQGGDGYTF
>TRBV12-3/TRBV12-4|.|15
CASSLAGKGTGELFF
>TRBV5-1|TRBD2|16
CASSLDGTSVSDTQYF
>TRBV5-1|TRBD2|17
CASSFARGGGASETQYF
>TRBV5-1|.|13
CASSRGPNQPQNF
>TRBV12-3/TRBV12-4|.|12
CASTPDHGEQYF
>TRBV29-1|TRBD2|14
CSVDPSGGTDTQYF
>TRBV5-1|TRBD1|14
CASSFADRDHGYTF
>TRBV2|.|15
CASMSPLGRQETQYF
>TRBV20-1|.|12
CSARDAEVTQYF
>TRBV21-1|.|15
CASTDRGPNTGELFF
>TRBV7-6|TRBD1|16
CASSLMDRGTYNEQFF
>TRBV7-9|TRBD1|14
CASTTQGQGEEQYF
>TRBV29-1|.|15
CSVASRSVTWDTQYF
>TRBV7-2|TRBD2|20
CASSPRSGLAGPRGTDTQYF
>TRBV7-9|TRBD1|15
CASSLGTGNNQPQNF
>TRBV5-1|.|16
CASSLVAAGLPSGYTF
>TRBV4-1|.|15
CASSQDEGRAGELFF
>TRBV12-3/TRBV12-4|TRBD2|14
CASTTAGPADTQYF
>TRBV7-9|.|14
CATSPPQDKSPLHF